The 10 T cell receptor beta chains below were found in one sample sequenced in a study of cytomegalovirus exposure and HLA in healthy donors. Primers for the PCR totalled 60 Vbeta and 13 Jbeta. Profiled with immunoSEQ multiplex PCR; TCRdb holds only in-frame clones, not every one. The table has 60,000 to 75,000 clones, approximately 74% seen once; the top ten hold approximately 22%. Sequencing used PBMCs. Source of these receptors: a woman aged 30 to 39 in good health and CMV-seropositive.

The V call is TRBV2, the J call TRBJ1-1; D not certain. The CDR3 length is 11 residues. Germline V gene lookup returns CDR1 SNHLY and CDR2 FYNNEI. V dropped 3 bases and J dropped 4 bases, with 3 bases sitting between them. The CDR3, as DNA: TGTGCCAGCAGTGAGGCCACTGAAGCTTTCTTT. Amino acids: CASSEATEAFF.

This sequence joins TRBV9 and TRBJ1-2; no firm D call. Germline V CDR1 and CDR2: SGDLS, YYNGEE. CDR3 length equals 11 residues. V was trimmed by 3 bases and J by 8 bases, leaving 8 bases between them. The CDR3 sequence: CASSGGLGYTF. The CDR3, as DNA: TGTGCCAGCAGCGGAGGGTTAGGCTACACCTTC. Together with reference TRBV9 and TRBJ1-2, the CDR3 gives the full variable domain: DSGVTQTPKHLITATGQRVTLRCSPRSGDLSVYWYQQSLDQGLQFLIQYYNGEERAKGNILERFSAQQFPDLHSELNLSSLELGDSALYFCASSGGLGYTFGSGTRLTVV.

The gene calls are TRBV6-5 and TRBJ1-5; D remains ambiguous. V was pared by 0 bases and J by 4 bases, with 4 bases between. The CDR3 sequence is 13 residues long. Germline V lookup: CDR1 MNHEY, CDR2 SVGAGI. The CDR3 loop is CASSYSKNQPQHF. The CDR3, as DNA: TGTGCCAGCAGTTACTCTAAAAATCAGCCCCAGCATTTT.

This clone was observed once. Written as DNA, the CDR3 is TGCAGCGTCCCCACAGCGGCCGGGACTGAAGCTTTCTTT. Protein sequence: CSVPTAAGTEAFF. The rearrangement links TRBV29-1 to TRBJ1-1; no definite D call. Trimming left V 6 bases short and J 5 bases short, with 16 bases between. The CDR3 is 13 amino acids. Germline V gene data show CDR1 as SQVTM and CDR2 as ANQGSEA.

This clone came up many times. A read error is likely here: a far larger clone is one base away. The CDR3: CASSETLEGTLTEAFF. CDR3 bases: TGTGCCAGCAGTGAAACCCTCGAGGGAACCCTCACTGAAGCTTTCTTT. The chain couples TRBV25-1 to TRBJ1-1, with unresolved D. Deletions cut 2 bases from V and 4 bases from J, with 17 bases between. Germline V CDR1 and CDR2: MGHDK, SYGVNS. The CDR3 totals 16 residues.

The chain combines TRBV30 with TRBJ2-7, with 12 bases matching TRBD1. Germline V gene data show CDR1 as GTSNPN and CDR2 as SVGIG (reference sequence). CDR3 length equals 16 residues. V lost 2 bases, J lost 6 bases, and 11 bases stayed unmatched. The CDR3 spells CAWSIFGTGGFGEQYF. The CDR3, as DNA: TGTGCCTGGAGTATCTTCGGGACAGGGGGCTTCGGCGAGCAGTACTTC.

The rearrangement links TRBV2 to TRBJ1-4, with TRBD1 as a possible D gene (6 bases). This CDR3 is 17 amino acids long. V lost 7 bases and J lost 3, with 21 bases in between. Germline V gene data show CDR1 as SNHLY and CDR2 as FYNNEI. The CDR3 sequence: CASISVTGVSPNEKLFF. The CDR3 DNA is TGTGCCAGCATCTCCGTGACAGGCGTCAGCCCTAATGAAAAACTGTTTTTT. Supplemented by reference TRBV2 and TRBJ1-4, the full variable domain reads EPEVTQTPSHQVTQMGQEVILRCVPISNHLYFYWYRQILGQKVEFLVSFYNNEISEKSEIFDDQFSVERPDGSNFTLKIRSTKLEDSAMYFCASISVTGVSPNEKLFFGSGTQLSVL.

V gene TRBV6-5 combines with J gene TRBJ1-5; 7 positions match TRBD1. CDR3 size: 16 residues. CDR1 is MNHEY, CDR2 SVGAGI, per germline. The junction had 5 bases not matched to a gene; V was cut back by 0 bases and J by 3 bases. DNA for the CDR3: TGTGCCAGCAGTTACTCCGCGGGACAGTACAATCAGCCCCAGCATTTT. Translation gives CASSYSAGQYNQPQHF.

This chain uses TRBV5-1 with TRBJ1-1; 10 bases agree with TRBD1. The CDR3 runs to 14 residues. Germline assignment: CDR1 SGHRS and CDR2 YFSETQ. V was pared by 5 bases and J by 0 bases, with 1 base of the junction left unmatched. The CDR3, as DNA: TGCGCCAGCAGGGGACAGGGGATGAACACTGAAGCTTTCTTT. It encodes CASRGQGMNTEAFF.

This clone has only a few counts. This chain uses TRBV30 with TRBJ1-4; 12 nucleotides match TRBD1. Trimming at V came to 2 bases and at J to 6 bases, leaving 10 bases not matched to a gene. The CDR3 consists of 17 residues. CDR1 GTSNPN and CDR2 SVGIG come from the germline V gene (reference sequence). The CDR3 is CAWSNPGGDRGHEKLFF. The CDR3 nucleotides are TGTGCCTGGAGTAATCCGGGAGGGGACAGGGGGCATGAAAAACTGTTTTTT.